This T cell receptor (beta chain) was captured in a study of blood T cells in healthy people across ages. Turning to the study itself: For every two T cells, template switching captured about one barcoded beta molecule.

Regarding this clonotype: The target antigen is unknown.

For the second PCR, which ran for roughly 6 to 12 cycles, a sample-barcoded 5' primer and a J-beta primer mix were used. TCRdb fed the 5' RACE reads into MiXCR, producing one record per CDR3 protein. The table records hundreds of thousands of distinct CDR3 sequences, 35% to 50% of them present only once. Notes on the study in general: In long-lived donors, naive CD4+ cell counts and diversity exceeded those of aged donors. Age showed a roughly linear inverse relationship with TCR beta diversity per million T cells.

Extracted total RNA amounted to at least 6 micrograms for each sample. The source of this sequence is a man older than 75 in good health. The material sequenced was blood.

This chain's CDR3 is CASSITPGGITEAFF. For the CDR3, the DNA is TGTGCCAGCAGCATCACACCCGGGGGCATCACTGAAGCTTTCTTT. The chain carries TRBV7-9 and TRBJ1-1; tentatively, D is TRBD1 (6 bases). Trimming left V 5 bases short and J 4 bases short, with 17 bases between. The germline gives CDR1 SEHNR, CDR2 FQNEAQ (reference sequence). This CDR3 contains 15 residues.